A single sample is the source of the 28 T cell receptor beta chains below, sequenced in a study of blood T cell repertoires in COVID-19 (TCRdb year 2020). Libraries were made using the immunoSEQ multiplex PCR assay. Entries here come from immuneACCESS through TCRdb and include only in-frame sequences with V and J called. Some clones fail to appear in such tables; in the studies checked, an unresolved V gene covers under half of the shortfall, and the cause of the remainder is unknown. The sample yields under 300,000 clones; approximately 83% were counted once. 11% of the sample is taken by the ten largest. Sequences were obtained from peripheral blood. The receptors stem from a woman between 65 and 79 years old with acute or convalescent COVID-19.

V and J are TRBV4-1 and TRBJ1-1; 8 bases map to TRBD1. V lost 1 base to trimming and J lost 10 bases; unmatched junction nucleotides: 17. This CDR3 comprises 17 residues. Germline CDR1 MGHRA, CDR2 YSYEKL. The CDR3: CASSQGDRSLGPTGAFF. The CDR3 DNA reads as TGCGCCAGCAGCCAAGGGGACAGGTCCCTGGGCCCGACGGGAGCTTTCTTT.

CDR3 sequence: CASSGDREDRETQYF. The CDR3 DNA is TGTGCCAGCAGTGGGGACAGGGAGGATAGGGAGACCCAGTACTTC. This chain links TRBV2 with TRBJ2-5, with TRBD1 matching 9 bases. V gave up 4 bases and J gave up 5 bases; unmatched junction bases: 8. CDR1 and CDR2 from the germline V gene are SNHLY and FYNNEI. The CDR3 extends over 15 amino acids.

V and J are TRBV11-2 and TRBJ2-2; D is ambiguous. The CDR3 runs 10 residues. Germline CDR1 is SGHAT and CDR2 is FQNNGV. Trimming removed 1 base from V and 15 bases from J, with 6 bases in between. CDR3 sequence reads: CASSLVTVFF. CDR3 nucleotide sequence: TGTGCCAGCAGCTTAGTTACGGTGTTTTTT.

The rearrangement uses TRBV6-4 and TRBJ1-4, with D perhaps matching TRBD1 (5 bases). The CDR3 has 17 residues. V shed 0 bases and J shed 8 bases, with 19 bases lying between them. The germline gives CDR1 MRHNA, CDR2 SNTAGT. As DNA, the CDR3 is TGTGCCAGCAGTGACTCGGGCAGGGTAAAAGTTAGGGAAAAACTGTTTTTT. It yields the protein CASSDSGRVKVREKLFF.

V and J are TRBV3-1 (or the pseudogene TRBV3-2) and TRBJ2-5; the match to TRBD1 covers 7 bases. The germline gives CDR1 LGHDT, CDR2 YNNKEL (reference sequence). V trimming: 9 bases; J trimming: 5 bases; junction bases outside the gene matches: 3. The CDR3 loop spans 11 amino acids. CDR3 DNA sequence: TGTGCCAGTCTAGGGGGCGAGACCCAGTACTTC. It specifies CASLGGETQYF.

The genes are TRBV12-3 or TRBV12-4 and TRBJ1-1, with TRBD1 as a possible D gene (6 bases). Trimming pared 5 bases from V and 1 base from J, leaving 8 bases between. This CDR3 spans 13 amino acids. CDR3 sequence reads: CASSQTGNTEAFF. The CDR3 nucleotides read TGTGCCAGCAGTCAGACAGGGAACACTGAAGCTTTCTTT.

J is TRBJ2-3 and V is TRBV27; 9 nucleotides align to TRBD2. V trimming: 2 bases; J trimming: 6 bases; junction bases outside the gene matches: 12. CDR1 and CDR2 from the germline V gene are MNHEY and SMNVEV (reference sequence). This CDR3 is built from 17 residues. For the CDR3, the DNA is TGTGCCAGCAGTTTAAGGGGGGGTAGCGGGGGCTGGGATACGCAGTATTTT. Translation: CASSLRGGSGGWDTQYF.

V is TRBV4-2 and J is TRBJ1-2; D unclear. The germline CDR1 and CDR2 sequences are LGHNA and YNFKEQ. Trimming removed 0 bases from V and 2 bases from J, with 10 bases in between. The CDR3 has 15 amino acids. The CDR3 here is CASSQDPRRNYGYTF. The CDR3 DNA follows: TGTGCCAGCAGCCAAGACCCCCGCAGGAACTATGGCTACACCTTC.

CDR3 sequence (DNA): TGTGCCAGCAGCCAACCGGGGGTGGGGGCTAACTATGGCTACACCTTC. Protein: CASSQPGVGANYGYTF. J is TRBJ1-2 and V is TRBV3-1 (or the pseudogene TRBV3-2), with TRBD1 as a possible D gene (5 bases). Germline CDR1 is LGHDT and CDR2 is YNNKEL (reference sequence). This CDR3 spans 16 amino acids. Trimming pared 2 bases from V and 0 bases from J, leaving 13 bases between.

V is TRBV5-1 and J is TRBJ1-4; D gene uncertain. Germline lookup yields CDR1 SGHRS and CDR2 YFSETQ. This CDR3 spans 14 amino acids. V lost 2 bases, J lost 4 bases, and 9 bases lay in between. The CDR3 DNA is TGCGCCAGCAGCTTCCGGGGTTTTAATGAAAAACTGTTTTTT. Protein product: CASSFRGFNEKLFF. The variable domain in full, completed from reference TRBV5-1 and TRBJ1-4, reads KAGVTQTPRYLIKTRGQQVTLSCSPISGHRSVSWYQQTPGQGLQFLFEYFSETQRNKGNFPGRFSGRQFSNSRSEMNVSTLELGDSALYLCASSFRGFNEKLFFGSGTQLSVL.

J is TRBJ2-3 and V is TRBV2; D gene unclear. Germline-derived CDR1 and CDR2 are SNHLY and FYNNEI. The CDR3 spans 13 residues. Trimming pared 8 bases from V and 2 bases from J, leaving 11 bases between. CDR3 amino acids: CASLWSTTDTQYF. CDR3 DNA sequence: TGTGCCAGCTTATGGAGTACCACAGATACGCAGTATTTT. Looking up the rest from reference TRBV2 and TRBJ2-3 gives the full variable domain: EPEVTQTPSHQVTQMGQEVILRCVPISNHLYFYWYRQILGQKVEFLVSFYNNEISEKSEIFDDQFSVERPDGSNFTLKIRSTKLEDSAMYFCASLWSTTDTQYFGPGTRLTVL.

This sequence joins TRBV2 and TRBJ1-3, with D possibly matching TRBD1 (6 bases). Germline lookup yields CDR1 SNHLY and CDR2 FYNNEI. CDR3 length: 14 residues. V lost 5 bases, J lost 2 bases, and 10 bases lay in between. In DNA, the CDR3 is TGTGCCAGCAGTCCAGGACAGACTGGAAACACCATATATTTT. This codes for CASSPGQTGNTIYF.

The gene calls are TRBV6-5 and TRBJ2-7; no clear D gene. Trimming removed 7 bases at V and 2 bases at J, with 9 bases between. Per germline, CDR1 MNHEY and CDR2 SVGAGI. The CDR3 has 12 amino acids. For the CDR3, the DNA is TGTGCCAGCACTGTACGGGCCTACGAGCAGTACTTC. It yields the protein CASTVRAYEQYF.

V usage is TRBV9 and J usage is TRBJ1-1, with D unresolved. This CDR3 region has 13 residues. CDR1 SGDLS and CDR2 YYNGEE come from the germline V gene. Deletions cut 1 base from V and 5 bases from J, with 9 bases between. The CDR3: CASSVHGGTEAFF. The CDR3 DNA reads TGTGCCAGCAGCGTACATGGAGGGACTGAAGCTTTCTTT.

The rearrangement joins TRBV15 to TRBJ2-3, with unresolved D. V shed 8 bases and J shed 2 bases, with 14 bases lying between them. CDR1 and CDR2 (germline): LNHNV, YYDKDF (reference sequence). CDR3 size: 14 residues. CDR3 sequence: CATSSPGHTDTQYF. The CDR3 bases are TGTGCCACCTCCTCTCCGGGTCACACAGATACGCAGTATTTT.

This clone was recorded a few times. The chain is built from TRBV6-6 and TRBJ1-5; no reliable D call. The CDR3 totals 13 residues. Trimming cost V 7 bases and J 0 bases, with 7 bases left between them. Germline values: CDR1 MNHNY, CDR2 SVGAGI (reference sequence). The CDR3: CASTPYSNQPQHF. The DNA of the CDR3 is TGTGCCAGCACCCCTTATAGCAATCAGCCCCAGCATTTT.

CDR3 nucleotide sequence: TGTGCCAGCAGCATCGGGGGGCGGAACTTGAACACTGAAGCTTTCTTT. The encoded protein is CASSIGGRNLNTEAFF. The chain uses TRBV5-6 and TRBJ1-1, with TRBD1 as a possible D gene (6 bases). Germline V gene data show CDR1 as SGHDT and CDR2 as YYEEEE. V lost 4 bases to trimming and J lost 0 bases, with 16 bases between them. This CDR3 is built from 16 residues.

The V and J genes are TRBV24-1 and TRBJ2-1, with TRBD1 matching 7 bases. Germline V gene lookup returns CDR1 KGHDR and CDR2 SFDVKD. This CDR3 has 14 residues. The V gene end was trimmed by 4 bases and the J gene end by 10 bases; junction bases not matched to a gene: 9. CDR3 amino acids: CATSEGTATWEQFF. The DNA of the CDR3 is TGTGCCACCAGTGAGGGGACAGCCACATGGGAGCAGTTCTTC.

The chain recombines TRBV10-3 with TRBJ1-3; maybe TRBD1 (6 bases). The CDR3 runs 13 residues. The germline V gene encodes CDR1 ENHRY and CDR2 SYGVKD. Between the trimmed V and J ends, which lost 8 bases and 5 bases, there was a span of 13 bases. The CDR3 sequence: CAIGGDTRNTIYF. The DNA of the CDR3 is TGTGCCATCGGGGGGGACACCCGAAACACCATATATTTT.

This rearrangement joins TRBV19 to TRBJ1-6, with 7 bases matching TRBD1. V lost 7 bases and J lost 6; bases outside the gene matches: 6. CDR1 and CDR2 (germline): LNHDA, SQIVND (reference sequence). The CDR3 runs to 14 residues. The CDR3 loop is CASKKGQINSPLHF. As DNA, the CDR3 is TGTGCCAGTAAAAAGGGACAGATTAATTCACCCCTCCACTTT.

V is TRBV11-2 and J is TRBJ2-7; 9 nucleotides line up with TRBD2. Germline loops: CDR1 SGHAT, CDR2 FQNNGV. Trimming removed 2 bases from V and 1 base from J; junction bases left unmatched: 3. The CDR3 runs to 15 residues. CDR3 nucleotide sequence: TGTGCCAGCAGCTTACTAGCGGGGCAATCCTACGAGCAGTACTTC. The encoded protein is CASSLLAGQSYEQYF.

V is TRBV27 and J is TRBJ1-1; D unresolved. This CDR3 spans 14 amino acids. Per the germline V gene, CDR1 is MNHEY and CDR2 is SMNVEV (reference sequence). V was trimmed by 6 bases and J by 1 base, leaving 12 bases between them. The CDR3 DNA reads TGTGCCAGCAGGAGGCGGGAATGGAACACTGAAGCTTTCTTT. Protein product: CASRRREWNTEAFF.

CDR3 sequence (DNA): TGTGCCAGCAGGGGTGTCAGCGTGAACACTGAAGCTTTCTTT. Amino acids: CASRGVSVNTEAFF. The chain is built from TRBV2 and TRBJ1-1, with D hard to call. Germline V gives CDR1 SNHLY, CDR2 FYNNEI. The CDR3 contains 14 residues. Trimming left V 6 bases short and J 0 bases short, with 11 bases between.

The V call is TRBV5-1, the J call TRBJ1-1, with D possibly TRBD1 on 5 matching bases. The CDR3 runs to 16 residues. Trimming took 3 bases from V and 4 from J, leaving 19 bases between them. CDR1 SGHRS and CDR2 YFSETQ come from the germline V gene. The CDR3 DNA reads TGCGCCAGCAGCTCCAATCCCCGGGGGGAGGGCACTGAAGCTTTCTTT. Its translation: CASSSNPRGEGTEAFF.

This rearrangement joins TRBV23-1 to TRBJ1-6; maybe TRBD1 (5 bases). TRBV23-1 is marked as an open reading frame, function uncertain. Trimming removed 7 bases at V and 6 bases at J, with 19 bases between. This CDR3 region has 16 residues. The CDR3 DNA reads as TGCGCCAGCAATCTAAGGGCAGGGATTTTTAATTCACCCCTCCACTTT. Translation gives CASNLRAGIFNSPLHF.

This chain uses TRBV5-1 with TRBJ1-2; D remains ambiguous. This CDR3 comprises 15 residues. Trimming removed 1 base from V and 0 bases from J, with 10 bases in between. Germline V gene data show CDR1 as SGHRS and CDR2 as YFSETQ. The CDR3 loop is CASSLLAEANYGYTF. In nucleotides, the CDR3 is TGCGCCAGCAGCTTGTTGGCGGAAGCTAACTATGGCTACACCTTC.

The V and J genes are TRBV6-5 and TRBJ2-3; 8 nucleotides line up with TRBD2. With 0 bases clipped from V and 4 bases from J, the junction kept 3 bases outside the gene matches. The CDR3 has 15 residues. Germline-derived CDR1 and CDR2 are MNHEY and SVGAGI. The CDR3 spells CASSYSGAGADTQYF. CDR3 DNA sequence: TGTGCCAGCAGTTACTCGGGAGCGGGGGCAGATACGCAGTATTTT.

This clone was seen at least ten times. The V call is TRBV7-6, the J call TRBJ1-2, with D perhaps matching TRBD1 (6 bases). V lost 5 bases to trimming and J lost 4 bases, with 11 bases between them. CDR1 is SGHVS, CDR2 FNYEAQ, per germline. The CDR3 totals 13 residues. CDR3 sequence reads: CASSLGTSYGYTF. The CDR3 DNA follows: TGTGCCAGCAGCCTGGGGACAAGCTATGGCTACACCTTC.